This T cell receptor (beta chain) was identified during a study of T cell changes during pregnancy in multiple sclerosis. The repertoire was sequenced with immunoSEQ multiplex PCR; TCRdb's copy has only in-frame clones and lacks some. Of around 62,000 clones in the sample, 90% were seen once. Germline CDR1 reads SNHLY; CDR2 reads FYNNEI. This CDR3 is 13 amino acids long. Trimming at V came to 6 bases and at J to 13 bases, leaving 10 bases not matched to a gene. The V call is TRBV2, the J call TRBJ1-1, with 11 bases lining up with TRBD1. This TCR was sampled from a female donor in good health, enrolled as a control in a pregnancy study. The sequencing used peripheral blood, collected in the second trimester of pregnancy. The CDR3 DNA follows: TGTGCCAGCAGCCCCGGGGGGACAGGGGGGATTTTCTTT. Translating gives CASSPGGTGGIFF.